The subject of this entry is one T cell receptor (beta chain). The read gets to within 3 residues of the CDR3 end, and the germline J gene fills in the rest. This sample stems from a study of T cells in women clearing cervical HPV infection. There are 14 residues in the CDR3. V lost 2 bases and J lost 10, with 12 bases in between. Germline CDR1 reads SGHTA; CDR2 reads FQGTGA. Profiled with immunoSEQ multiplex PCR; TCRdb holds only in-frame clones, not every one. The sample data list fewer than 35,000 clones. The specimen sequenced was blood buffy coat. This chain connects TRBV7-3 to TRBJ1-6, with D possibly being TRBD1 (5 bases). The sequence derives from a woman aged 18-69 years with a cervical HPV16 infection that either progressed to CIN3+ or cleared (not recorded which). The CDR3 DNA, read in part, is TGTGCCAGCAGCTTAGGGCAGGGAGGATCACCC. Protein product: CASSLGQGGSP. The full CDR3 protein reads CASSLGQGGSPLHF.